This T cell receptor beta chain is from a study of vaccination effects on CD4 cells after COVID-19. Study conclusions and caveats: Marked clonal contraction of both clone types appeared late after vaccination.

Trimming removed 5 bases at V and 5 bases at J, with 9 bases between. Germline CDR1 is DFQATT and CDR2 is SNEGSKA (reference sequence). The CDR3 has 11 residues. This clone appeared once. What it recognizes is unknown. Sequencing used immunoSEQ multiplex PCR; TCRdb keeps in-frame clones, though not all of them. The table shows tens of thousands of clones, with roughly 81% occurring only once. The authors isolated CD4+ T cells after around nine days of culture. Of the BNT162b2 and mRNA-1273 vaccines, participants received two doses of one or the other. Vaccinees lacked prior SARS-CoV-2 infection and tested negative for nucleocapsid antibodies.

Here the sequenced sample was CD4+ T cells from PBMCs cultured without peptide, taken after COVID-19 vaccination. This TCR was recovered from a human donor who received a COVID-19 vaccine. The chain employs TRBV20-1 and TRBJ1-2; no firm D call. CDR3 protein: CSASQLYGYTF. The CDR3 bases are TGCAGTGCTTCTCAGTTGTATGGCTACACCTTC.